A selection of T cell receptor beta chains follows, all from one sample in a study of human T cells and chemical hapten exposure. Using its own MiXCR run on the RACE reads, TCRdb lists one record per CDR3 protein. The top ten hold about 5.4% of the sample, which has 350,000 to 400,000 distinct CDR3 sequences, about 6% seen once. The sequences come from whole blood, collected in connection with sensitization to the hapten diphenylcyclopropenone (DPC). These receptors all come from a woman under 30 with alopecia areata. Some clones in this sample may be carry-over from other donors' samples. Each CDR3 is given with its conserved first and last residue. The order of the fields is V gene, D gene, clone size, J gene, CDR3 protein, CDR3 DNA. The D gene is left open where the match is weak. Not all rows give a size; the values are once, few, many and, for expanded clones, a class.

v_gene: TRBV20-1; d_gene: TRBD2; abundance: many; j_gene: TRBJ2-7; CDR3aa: CSAPGLEYEQYF; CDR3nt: TGCAGTGCCCCGGGACTAGAATACGAGCAGTACTTC
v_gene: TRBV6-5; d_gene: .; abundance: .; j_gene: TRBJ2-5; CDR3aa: CASRRVEETQYF; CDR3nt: TGTGCCAGCAGAAGGGTCGAAGAGACCCAGTACTTC
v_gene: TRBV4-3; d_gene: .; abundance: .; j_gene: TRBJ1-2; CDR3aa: CASSQVGRLRGYTF; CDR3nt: TGCGCCAGCAGCCAAGTAGGACGGCTTCGGGGCTACACCTTC
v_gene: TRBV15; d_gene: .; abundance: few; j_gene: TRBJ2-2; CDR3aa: CATSRDSETADTGELFF; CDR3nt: TGTGCCACCAGCAGAGATTCCGAGACAGCAGACACCGGGGAGCTGTTTTTT
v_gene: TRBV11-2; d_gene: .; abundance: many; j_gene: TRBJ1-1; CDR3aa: CASSSNRAGEAFF; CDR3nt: TGTGCCAGCAGCTCCAACAGGGCGGGTGAAGCTTTCTTT
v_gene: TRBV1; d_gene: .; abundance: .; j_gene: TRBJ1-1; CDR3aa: CTSSPAPGAFF; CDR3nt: TGCACCAGCAGCCCAGCCCCGGGGGCTTTCTTT
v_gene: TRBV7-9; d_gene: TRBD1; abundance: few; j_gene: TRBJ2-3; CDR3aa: CASSPHPRDRGTDTQYF; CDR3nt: TGTGCCAGCAGCCCACACCCCCGGGACAGGGGCACAGATACGCAGTATTTT
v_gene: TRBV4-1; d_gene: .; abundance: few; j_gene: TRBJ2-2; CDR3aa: CASSLGWGDPGELFF; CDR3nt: TGCGCCAGCAGCCTAGGGTGGGGGGACCCCGGGGAGCTGTTTTTT
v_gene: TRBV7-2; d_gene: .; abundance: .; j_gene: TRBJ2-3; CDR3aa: CASSLDFGDSRMDF; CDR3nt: TGTGCCAGCAGCTTAGATTTCGGGGACTCCCGGATGGATTTT
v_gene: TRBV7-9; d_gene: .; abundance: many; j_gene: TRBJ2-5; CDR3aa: CASSSTGGEETQYF; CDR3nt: TGTGCCAGCAGCTCGACAGGCGGGGAAGAGACCCAGTACTTC
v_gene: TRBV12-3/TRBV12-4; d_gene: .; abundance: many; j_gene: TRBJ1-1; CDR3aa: CASSFNWGGTEAFF; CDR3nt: TGTGCCAGCAGTTTCAATTGGGGGGGCACTGAAGCTTTCTTT
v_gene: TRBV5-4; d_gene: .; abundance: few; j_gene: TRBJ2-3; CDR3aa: CASSPDKPYTDTQYF; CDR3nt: TGTGCCAGCAGCCCTGACAAGCCTTACACAGATACGCAGTATTTT
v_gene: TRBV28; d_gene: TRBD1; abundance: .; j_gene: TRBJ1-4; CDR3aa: CASSTQGAGLFF; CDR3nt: TGTGCCAGCAGTACTCAGGGGGCAGGACTGTTTTTT
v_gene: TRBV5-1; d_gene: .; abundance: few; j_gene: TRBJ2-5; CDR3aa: CASGDEILVDQETQYF; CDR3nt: TGCGCCAGCGGGGATGAGATCTTGGTCGACCAAGAGACCCAGTACTTC
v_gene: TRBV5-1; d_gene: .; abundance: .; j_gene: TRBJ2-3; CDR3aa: CASSLWRASTDTQYF; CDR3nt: TGCGCCAGCAGCTTGTGGAGAGCTAGCACAGATACGCAGTATTTT
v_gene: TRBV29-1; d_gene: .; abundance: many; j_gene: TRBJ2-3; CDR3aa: CSVERLGLGGTDTQYF; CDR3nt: TGCAGCGTTGAGAGGTTGGGCTTAGGAGGGACAGATACGCAGTATTTT
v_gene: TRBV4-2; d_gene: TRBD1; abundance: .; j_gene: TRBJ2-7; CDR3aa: CASSQAPDRVISEQYF; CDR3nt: TGTGCCAGCAGCCAAGCCCCGGACAGGGTAATAAGCGAGCAGTACTTC
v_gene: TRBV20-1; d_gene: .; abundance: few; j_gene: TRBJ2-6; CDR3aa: CSARDLGAGANVLTF; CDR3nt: TGCAGTGCTAGAGATCTGGGGGCTGGGGCCAACGTCCTGACTTTC
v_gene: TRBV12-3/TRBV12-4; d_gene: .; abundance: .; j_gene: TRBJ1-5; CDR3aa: CASSTDRAQPQHF; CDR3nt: TGTGCCAGCAGTACAGACAGAGCTCAGCCCCAGCATTTT
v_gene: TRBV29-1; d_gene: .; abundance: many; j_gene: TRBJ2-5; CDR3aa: CSVGHLETQYF; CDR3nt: TGCAGCGTTGGACACCTAGAGACCCAGTACTTC
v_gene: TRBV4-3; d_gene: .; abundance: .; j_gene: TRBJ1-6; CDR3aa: CASSQDFRQGGMRSPLHF; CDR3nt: TGCGCCAGCAGCCAAGACTTTCGGCAGGGAGGAATGAGGTCACCCCTCCACTTT
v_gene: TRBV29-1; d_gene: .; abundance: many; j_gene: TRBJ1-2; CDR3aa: CSVEWPGTLYGYTF; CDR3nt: TGCAGCGTTGAATGGCCAGGGACTCTCTATGGCTACACCTTC
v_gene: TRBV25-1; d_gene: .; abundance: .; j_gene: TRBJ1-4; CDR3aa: CASSDLGQDEKLFF; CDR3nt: TGTGCCAGCAGTGATCTAGGTCAGGATGAAAAACTGTTTTTT
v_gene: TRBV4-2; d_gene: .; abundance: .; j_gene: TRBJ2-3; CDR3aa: CASSQGDLSTDTQYF; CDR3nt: TGTGCCAGCAGCCAAGGGGACCTTAGCACAGATACGCAGTATTTT
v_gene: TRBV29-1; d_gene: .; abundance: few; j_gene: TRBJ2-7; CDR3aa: CSAVVADYPYEQYF; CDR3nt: TGCAGCGCTGTGGTAGCGGACTACCCCTACGAGCAGTACTTC
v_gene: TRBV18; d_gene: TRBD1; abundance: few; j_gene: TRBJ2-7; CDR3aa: CASSPDRGQWYEQYF; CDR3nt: TGTGCCAGCTCACCAGACAGGGGGCAGTGGTACGAGCAGTACTTC